This entry lists 10 T cell receptor beta chains sequenced from one sample in a study of T cell repertoires in cytomegalovirus infection. From the reads, TCRdb called clonotypes with MiXCR, one entry per CDR3 protein. The sample gives over 150,000 distinct CDR3 sequences, 13% to 15% of which show up once; roughly 30% is in the top ten. Sequenced material: PBMCs. These receptors originate from a human donor in good health (CMV status not recorded). Some clones in this sample may be carry-over from other donors' samples.

This clonotype was detected ten times or more. The V call is TRBV7-9, the J call TRBJ1-6; D gene uncertain. Germline values: CDR1 SEHNR, CDR2 FQNEAQ (reference sequence). The CDR3 totals 15 residues. With 2 bases removed from V and 7 bases from J, the gap between germline ends came to 12 bases. Here the CDR3 DNA reads TGTGCCAGCAGCTTATGGTTGCAGGAAAATTCACCCCTCCACTTT. It translates to CASSLWLQENSPLHF.

This clonotype was counted ten times or more. The chain carries TRBV7-2 and TRBJ1-5; the match to TRBD1 covers 7 bases. The CDR3 consists of 16 residues. In germline, CDR1 is SGHTA, CDR2 FQGNSA. Germline trimming cut 1 base from V and 1 base from J; bases unmatched to any gene: 4. The CDR3 region has the DNA TGTGCCAGCAGCTTAGTGGGGACAGAGAGCAATCAGCCCCAGCATTTT. Protein sequence: CASSLVGTESNQPQHF.

V usage is TRBV20-1 and J usage is TRBJ1-5; possibly TRBD1 for D (5 bases). Germline V gene lookup returns CDR1 DFQATT and CDR2 SNEGSKA (reference sequence). V gave up 3 bases and J gave up 4 bases, with 10 bases separating them. This CDR3 is built from 13 residues. CDR3 protein: CSASGGENQPQHF. For the CDR3, the DNA is TGCAGTGCTAGTGGAGGGGAAAATCAGCCCCAGCATTTT.

The rearrangement uses TRBV5-1 and TRBJ1-2, with 8 bases identical to TRBD1. The CDR3 covers 15 residues. V shed 4 bases, J shed 4 bases, and the junction held 9 bases outside the gene matches. Looked up from germline, CDR1 is SGHRS and CDR2 is YFSETQ. CDR3 sequence reads: CASSARQGFSYGYTF. CDR3 DNA: TGCGCCAGCAGCGCCCGACAGGGGTTCTCCTATGGCTACACCTTC.

The table lists this clonotype with a few counts. V is TRBV5-4 and J is TRBJ2-1; D is perhaps TRBD2 (5 bases). Germline assignment: CDR1 SGHNT and CDR2 YYREEE (reference sequence). With 3 bases removed from V and 0 bases from J, the gap between germline ends came to 10 bases. This CDR3 comprises 15 residues. This chain's CDR3 is CASSWPAGSYNEQFF. For the CDR3, the DNA is TGTGCCAGCAGCTGGCCGGCGGGCTCCTACAATGAGCAGTTCTTC.

This sequence joins TRBV2 and TRBJ2-1, with D unclear. The CDR3 extends over 13 amino acids. The V and J ends lost 2 bases and 10 bases respectively, with 12 bases between them. CDR1 and CDR2 from the germline V gene are SNHLY and FYNNEI. The DNA of the CDR3 is TGTGCCAGCAGTGAACAGGCATTTGGGGAGCAGTTCTTC. Its translation is CASSEQAFGEQFF.

This clonotype was picked up many times. The chain joins TRBV19 to TRBJ2-1; 9 bases line up with TRBD2. Germline V gene lookup returns CDR1 LNHDA and CDR2 SQIVND (reference sequence). This CDR3 is 15 amino acids long. Losses at the gene ends were 2 bases for V and 3 bases for J; bases not matched to a gene: 2. The CDR3 loop reads CASSITSGYYNEQFF. As DNA, the CDR3 is TGTGCCAGTAGTATAACTAGCGGGTACTACAATGAGCAGTTCTTC.

This clonotype was observed a handful of times. The chain employs TRBV5-1 and TRBJ2-7; D is possibly TRBD1 or TRBD2 (5 bases each). V lost 3 bases and J 1 base, leaving 17 bases between the germline ends. Germline loops: CDR1 SGHRS, CDR2 YFSETQ. The length of the CDR3 is 16 residues. This CDR3 is CASSSSGPRTSYEQYF. The CDR3 DNA is TGCGCCAGCAGCTCTTCGGGACCCCGGACGTCCTACGAGCAGTACTTC.

CDR3 DNA: TGTGCCCGCCAAGGGGGCGCAGAAGCTGGAAACACCATATATTTT. It yields the protein CARQGGAEAGNTIYF. The rearrangement joins TRBV7-9 to TRBJ1-3; 7 nucleotides line up with TRBD1. This CDR3 contains 15 residues. Germline V CDR1 and CDR2: SEHNR, FQNEAQ (reference sequence). The V gene end was trimmed by 11 bases and the J gene end by 2 bases; junction bases not matched to a gene: 12.

This clonotype occurred many times. J is TRBJ2-1 and V is TRBV5-5, with 10 bases identical to TRBD1. The CDR3 runs to 15 residues. CDR1 and CDR2 (germline): SGHKS, YYEKEE (reference sequence). Trimming at V came to 7 bases and at J to 8 bases, leaving 12 bases not matched to a gene. CDR3 in DNA: TGTGCCAGCTACCTTGGGACAGGGGACTTCTATGAGCAGTTCTTC. Translating gives CASYLGTGDFYEQFF.